The next 25 T cell receptor beta chains were all read from a single sample in a study of immune characterization of retroperitoneal liposarcoma. TCRdb reprocessed the PCR reads with MiXCR, giving one entry per CDR3 protein. The sample includes some 10,000 distinct CDR3 sequences, approximately 30% of them seen just once. Material: tumor tissue. These receptors originate from a male donor with retroperitoneal liposarcoma.

The chain couples TRBV12-3 or TRBV12-4 to TRBJ2-1; 7 positions agree with TRBD2. The J call may be wrong; the DNA end is better matched by TRBJ2-7. The CDR3 totals 16 residues. The chain's CDR3 is CASSFILAASYNEQYF. CDR3 in DNA: TGTGCCAGCAGTTTTATCCTAGCGGCTTCCTACAATGAGCAGTACTTC.

The chain combines TRBV12-3 or TRBV12-4 with TRBJ2-4, with TRBD2 matching 10 bases. The CDR3 contains 17 residues. With V trimmed by 6 bases and J by 2 bases, 10 bases remained unmatched. Here the CDR3 reads CASSPGLSGGSKNIQYF. The DNA of the CDR3 is TGTGCCAGCAGCCCTGGGCTTAGCGGGGGGTCCAAAAACATTCAGTACTTC.

This chain joins TRBV6-1 and TRBJ2-1; D remains unclear. There are 12 residues in the CDR3. The germline V gene has CDR1 MNHNS and CDR2 SASEGT. V lost 7 bases to trimming and J lost 8 bases, with 12 bases between them. The CDR3 bases are TGTGCCAGCACCAGGACCGGAGATGAGCAGTTCTTC. Residues: CASTRTGDEQFF.

A single count supports this clonotype. The chain carries TRBV28 and TRBJ2-1, with 9 bases lining up with TRBD1. The CDR3 totals 18 residues. Germline V gene data show CDR1 as MDHEN and CDR2 as SYDVKM. The junction had 13 bases not matched to a gene; V was cut back by 7 bases and J by 0 bases. Here the CDR3 reads CASTRDRVAHSSYNEQFF. In DNA, the CDR3 is TGTGCCAGCACCCGGGACAGGGTAGCGCACAGCTCCTACAATGAGCAGTTCTTC. Looking up the rest from reference TRBV28 and TRBJ2-1 gives the full variable domain: DVKVTQSSRYLVKRTGEKVFLECVQDMDHENMFWYRQDPGLGLRLIYFSYDVKMKEKGDIPEGYSVSREKKERFSLILESASTNQTSMYLCASTRDRVAHSSYNEQFFGPGTRLTVL.

Judged by abundance, this clonotype is medium-sized (0.01 to 0.1%). This sequence joins TRBV7-6 and TRBJ2-1, with D maybe TRBD1 (6 bases). Germline V CDR1 and CDR2: SGHVS, FNYEAQ. This CDR3 is built from 15 residues. Trimming left V 5 bases short and J 2 bases short, with 13 bases between. CDR3: CASSADRPPYNEQFF. Here the CDR3 DNA reads TGTGCCAGCAGCGCCGACAGGCCCCCCTACAATGAGCAGTTCTTC.

This chain joins TRBV11-2 and TRBJ2-5; 11 bases map to TRBD1. This CDR3 spans 15 amino acids. The J segment lost 4 bases and the V segment lost 5 bases, leaving 6 bases of the junction unmatched. Germline V gives CDR1 SGHAT, CDR2 FQNNGV. CDR3: CASSPTGTGGETQYF. CDR3 DNA sequence: TGTGCCAGCAGCCCGACCGGGACAGGGGGAGAGACCCAGTACTTC.

The table lists this clonotype with a few counts. This chain links TRBV6-6 with TRBJ2-7, with 9 bases identical to TRBD2. Unmatched junction bases numbered 7, after V lost 0 bases and J lost 7 bases. Germline V gene data show CDR1 as MNHNY and CDR2 as SVGAGI (reference sequence). The CDR3 totals 15 residues. Here the CDR3 DNA reads TGTGCCAGCAGTTACTCAGGCGGGAGGGCCTCTGAGCAGTACTTC. Its protein product is CASSYSGGRASEQYF.

Regarding this clonotype: A much larger clone is a single base away; this may be a read error. V gene TRBV11-3 combines with J gene TRBJ2-3, with a possible D match to TRBD1 (5 bases). CDR3 length: 15 amino acids. V lost 8 bases and J 3 bases, leaving 18 bases between the germline ends. Germline lookup yields CDR1 SGHNT and CDR2 YENEEA. The CDR3: CASSAARETTDTQYF. Here the CDR3 DNA reads TGTGCCAGCTCCGCGGCCAGGGAAACAACAGATACGCAGTATTTT.

This clonotype was detected ten times or more. The chain couples TRBV11-2 to TRBJ2-5, with 8 bases identical to TRBD2. The CDR3 has 18 residues. With 3 bases clipped from V and 11 bases from J, the junction kept 23 bases outside the gene matches. Germline lookup yields CDR1 SGHAT and CDR2 FQNNGV. This CDR3 is CASSFPGFGREGQNEQYF. The CDR3 region has the DNA TGTGCCAGCAGCTTTCCAGGTTTCGGGAGGGAAGGTCAGAATGAGCAGTACTTC.

This clonotype was seen many times. The chain links TRBV6-6 to TRBJ2-7; 11 positions agree with TRBD2. This CDR3 has 16 residues. Germline V gives CDR1 MNHNY, CDR2 SVGAGI (reference sequence). V was clipped by 2 bases and J by 1 base; unmatched bases: 4. The CDR3 is CASSYGASGRSYEQYF. For the CDR3, the DNA is TGTGCCAGCAGTTACGGTGCTAGCGGGAGGTCCTACGAGCAGTACTTC.

This clonotype appeared many times. The V and J genes are TRBV7-3 and TRBJ2-2, with 8 bases aligning to TRBD2. Germline V CDR1 and CDR2: SGHTA, FQGTGA. With V trimmed by 1 base and J by 5 bases, 6 bases remained unmatched. The CDR3 has 16 amino acids. CDR3 in amino acids: CASSLNGGLETGELFF. Written as DNA, the CDR3 is TGTGCCAGCAGCTTAAATGGGGGACTAGAGACCGGGGAGCTGTTTTTT.

A remark on this clonotype: A junction boundary mismatches the germline segment, possibly from a read error. The chain is built from TRBV11-2 and TRBJ2-4; TRBD1 matches at 12 bases. The CDR3 totals 16 residues. Germline loops: CDR1 SGHAT, CDR2 FQNNGV. The DNA for the CDR3 is TGTGCCAGCAGCTCCGGGACAGGGGGCTACTATTCACCCCTCCTCTTC. Amino acid sequence: CASSSGTGGYYSPLLF.

About this clonotype itself: This sequence may be a read error, since a much larger clone differs from it by one base. The chain uses TRBV6-4 and TRBJ2-3, with D possibly matching TRBD2 (7 bases). The CDR3 contains 14 residues. The ends were cut back, 6 bases at V and 14 bases at J, with 24 bases in the middle. Per the germline V gene, CDR1 is MRHNA and CDR2 is SNTAGT. CDR3 sequence (DNA): TGTGCCAGCAGCACAGGGACTAACACCGGGGAGCTGTATTTT. Protein: CASSTGTNTGELYF.

This clonotype was recorded a few times. The chain uses TRBV6-5 and TRBJ2-1; a weak D match, TRBD1 (6 bases). The DNA end lines up better with TRBJ2-7; the J call may be wrong. CDR3 length: 13 residues. CDR1 and CDR2 (germline): MNHEY, SVGAGI. CDR3 amino acids: CASRGGPYNEQYF. In DNA form, the CDR3 reads TGTGCCAGCAGAGGGGGTCCCTACAATGAGCAGTACTTC.

A remark on this clonotype: Given a much more abundant clone one base away, this may be a read error. The chain links TRBV6-1 to TRBJ2-1, with a possible D match to TRBD2 (6 bases). V lost 5 bases to trimming and J lost 13 bases, with 24 bases between them. CDR1 is MNHNS and CDR2 is SASEGT in the germline V gene. This CDR3 has 15 amino acids. The CDR3 spells CASSMESGLQETQFF. The CDR3 DNA is TGTGCCAGCAGTATGGAGTCGGGACTCCAAGAGACCCAGTTCTTC.

This clonotype is judged medium-sized. This chain uses TRBV6-1 with TRBJ2-1, with TRBD1 identical over 9 bases. The assigned J gene may be wrong: the sequence end matches TRBJ2-7 better. Germline lookup yields CDR1 MNHNS and CDR2 SASEGT. The length of the CDR3 is 16 residues. The CDR3 sequence: CASSRKTGTGIHEQYF. In nucleotides, the CDR3 is TGTGCCAGCAGCCGGAAAACCGGGACAGGGATCCACGAGCAGTACTTC.

The chain recombines TRBV6-2 or TRBV6-3 with TRBJ2-3; no clear D. Trimming shortened V by 4 bases and J by 8 bases, and 7 bases separated the two germline ends. This CDR3 contains 11 residues. The germline CDR1 and CDR2 sequences are MNHEY and SVGEGT. CDR3 nucleotides: TGTGCCAGCAGTTTAGTGGGTACGCAGTATTTT. It yields the protein CASSLVGTQYF.

This chain's CDR3 is CASSYLRGYGYTF. CDR3 DNA: TGTGCCAGCAGTTATTTAAGAGGTTATGGCTACACCTTC. The chain uses TRBV6-5 and TRBJ1-2, with no clear D. CDR3 length: 13 amino acids. Germline loops: CDR1 MNHEY, CDR2 SVGAGI. Trimming shortened V by 3 bases and J by 5 bases, and 10 bases separated the two germline ends.

Ten or more counts support this clonotype. The CDR3 region is CASSALGVQETQFF. Here the CDR3 DNA reads TGTGCCAGCAGCGCTCTTGGAGTCCAAGAGACCCAGTTCTTC. This rearrangement joins TRBV6-1 to TRBJ2-1; D gene uncertain. The germline V and J ends were trimmed by 6 bases and 13 bases, with 22 bases remaining between them. This CDR3 spans 14 amino acids. Germline CDR1 and CDR2: MNHNS and SASEGT.

The rearrangement uses TRBV11-1 and TRBJ2-4; 7 bases map to TRBD1. Germline lookup yields CDR1 SGHAT and CDR2 FQDESV (reference sequence). V gave up 4 bases and J gave up 13 bases; unmatched junction bases: 10. CDR3 length: 13 residues. The CDR3 nucleotides read TGTGCCAGCAGCTCGGGACAGCTGAATGAGCAGTACTTC. Amino acid sequence: CASSSGQLNEQYF.

This clonotype is medium-sized by share. The genes are TRBV7-3 and TRBJ2-5, with D possibly being TRBD1 or TRBD2 (5 bases each). The germline V gene encodes CDR1 SGHTA and CDR2 FQGTGA. The V end lost 1 base, the J end lost 11 bases, and 23 bases lay between the germline ends. This CDR3 region has 16 residues. CDR3 protein: CASSLMGVAGWNEQYF. The DNA for the CDR3 is TGTGCCAGCAGCTTAATGGGGGTAGCAGGTTGGAATGAGCAGTACTTC. Full variable domain (rest looked up from reference TRBV7-3 and TRBJ2-5): GAGVSQTPSNKVTEKGKYVELRCDPISGHTALYWYRQSLGQGPEFLIYFQGTGAADDSGLPNDRFFAVRPEGSVSTLKIQRTERGDSAVYLCASSLMGVAGWNEQYFGPGTRLLVL.

About this clonotype itself: A much more abundant neighbour one base away suggests this may be a read error. The rearrangement joins TRBV10-2 to TRBJ1-5, with unresolved D. The CDR3 runs 14 residues. CDR1 and CDR2 (germline): WSHSY, SAAADI. The CDR3 reads CTSSVGESNQPQHF. The CDR3 DNA is TGCACCAGCAGTGTGGGAGAGAGCAATCAGCCCCAGCATTTT.

This clonotype was counted only a few times. The chain combines TRBV24-1 with TRBJ2-1; 8 bases match TRBD1. The J call could be wrong; TRBJ2-7 is a better fit for the DNA end. Germline CDR1 and CDR2: KGHDR and SFDVKD. This CDR3 is 15 amino acids long. DNA of the CDR3: TGTGCCACCAGTGATCCCGGGACAGGATACAATGAGCAGTACTTC. Translated, it gives CATSDPGTGYNEQYF.

This clonotype was counted many times. The chain links TRBV6-1 to TRBJ2-2, with TRBD2 matching over 8 bases. Germline V gene sequence: CDR1 MNHNS, CDR2 SASEGT. The CDR3 totals 16 residues. The trim removed 7 bases at V and 6 bases at J, leaving 13 bases unmatched. This chain's CDR3 is CASTLRVGGAPGELFF. CDR3 nucleotides: TGTGCCAGCACCCTACGGGTCGGGGGGGCCCCCGGGGAGCTGTTTTTT.

The chain's CDR3 is CASRVRGEGEQYF. The DNA for the CDR3 is TGTGCCAGCAGGGTCAGGGGGGAAGGTGAGCAGTACTTC. V gene TRBV6-1 combines with J gene TRBJ2-5; D possibly corresponds to TRBD1 (7 bases). The V end was cut by 6 bases, the J end by 11 bases, with 19 bases between. The CDR3 covers 13 residues. CDR1 is MNHNS, CDR2 SASEGT, per germline.